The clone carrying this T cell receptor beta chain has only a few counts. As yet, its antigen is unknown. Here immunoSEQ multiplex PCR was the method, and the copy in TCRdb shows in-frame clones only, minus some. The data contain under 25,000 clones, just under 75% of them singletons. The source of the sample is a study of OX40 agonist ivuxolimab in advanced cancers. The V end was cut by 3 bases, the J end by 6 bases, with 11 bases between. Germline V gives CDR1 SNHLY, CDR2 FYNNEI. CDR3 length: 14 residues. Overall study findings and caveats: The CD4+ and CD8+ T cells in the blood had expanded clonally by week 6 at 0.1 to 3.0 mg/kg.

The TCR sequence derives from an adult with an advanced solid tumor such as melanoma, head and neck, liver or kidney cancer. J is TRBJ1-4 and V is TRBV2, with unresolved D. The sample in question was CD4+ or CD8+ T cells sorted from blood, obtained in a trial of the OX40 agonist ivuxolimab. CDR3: CASSDSGGYEKLFF. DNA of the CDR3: TGTGCCAGCAGTGATAGCGGCGGGTATGAAAAACTGTTTTTT.